A single sample gave rise to the 6 T cell receptor beta chains below, sequenced in a study of blood T cell repertoires in COVID-19. Clones were read by immunoSEQ multiplex PCR, and TCRdb kept only the in-frame ones, dropping some. In the table there are a few hundred thousand clones, 89% of which are singletons. Sequenced sample: peripheral blood. The origin of the receptors is a woman in her thirties or forties who had recovered from COVID-19.

The V gene is TRBV18, the J gene TRBJ1-6; D unresolved. The V gene lost 2 bases and the J gene lost 6 bases, with 8 bases spanning the gap. CDR3 length: 14 residues. The germline CDR1 and CDR2 sequences are KGHSH and LQKENI. Here the CDR3 reads CASSPTDFNSPLHF. In DNA, the CDR3 is TGTGCCAGCTCACCAACAGATTTTAATTCACCCCTCCACTTT.

The chain has TRBV11-3 and TRBJ2-1; 11 bases align to TRBD2. The CDR3 length is 18 residues. Germline CDR1 and CDR2: SGHNT and YENEEA. The V and J ends lost 2 bases and 7 bases, in that order; junction bases with no gene match: 13. CDR3 sequence: CASSLQLAGVWSGNEQFF. In DNA, the CDR3 is TGTGCCAGCAGCTTACAACTAGCGGGAGTGTGGTCTGGGAATGAGCAGTTCTTC.

The chain links TRBV2 to TRBJ2-1; the D gene is possibly TRBD1 (6 bases). The germline gives CDR1 SNHLY, CDR2 FYNNEI. The CDR3 spans 14 residues. Trimming stripped 6 bases from V and 3 bases from J, with 12 bases between. The CDR3 sequence: CASRSTGFYNEQFF. The CDR3 DNA is TGTGCCAGCAGATCGACAGGTTTCTACAATGAGCAGTTCTTC. Filled out from reference TRBV2 and TRBJ2-1, the complete variable domain reads EPEVTQTPSHQVTQMGQEVILRCVPISNHLYFYWYRQILGQKVEFLVSFYNNEISEKSEIFDDQFSVERPDGSNFTLKIRSTKLEDSAMYFCASRSTGFYNEQFFGPGTRLTVL.

Worth noting for this clone: At the DNA level, this CDR3 is encoded by other sequences in the same sample as well. The V call is TRBV10-1, the J call TRBJ2-2, with D uncertain. CDR3 size: 13 residues. Between the trimmed V and J ends, which lost 4 bases and 0 bases, there was a span of 3 bases. The germline V gene encodes CDR1 WNHNN and CDR2 SYGVQD (reference sequence). The CDR3 region is CASSGANTGELFF. The CDR3 DNA is TGCGCCAGCAGTGGAGCGAACACCGGGGAGCTGTTTTTT.

The gene calls are TRBV7-9 and TRBJ2-7; D remains unclear. The CDR3 has 12 amino acids. Germline CDR1 is SEHNR and CDR2 is FQNEAQ (reference sequence). Trimming removed 5 bases at V and 2 bases at J, with 7 bases between. CDR3 coding DNA: TGTGCCAGCAGCAGAGGTCCCTACGAGCAGTACGTC. This sequence encodes CASSRGPYEQYV.

CDR3 loop: CASRPTGGLNTEAFF. In DNA form, the CDR3 reads TGTGCCAGCAGGCCGACAGGGGGCCTGAACACTGAAGCTTTCTTT. This chain connects TRBV7-2 to TRBJ1-1, with 10 bases matching TRBD1. Germline lookup yields CDR1 SGHTA and CDR2 FQGNSA. Trimming took 6 bases from V and 0 from J; bases not matched to a gene: 4. The CDR3 runs 15 residues.